This entry is about one TCR beta chain. A much larger clone lies a single base off, so this may be a read error. The data were obtained in a study of human T cells and chemical hapten exposure. Time point described: pre-sensitization, week 0. Indicated treatment: therapeutic diphenylcyclopropenone sensitization with weekly scalp DPC. The CDR3 sequence is 14 residues long. Germline CDR1 is LNHDA and CDR2 is SQIVND (reference sequence). MiXCR, run by TCRdb on the RACE reads, gives a single entry per CDR3 protein. The profile shows tens of thousands of distinct CDR3 sequences, around a tenth of them singletons.

This clonotype was sampled from a woman aged 40-49 years with alopecia areata. Some clones in this sample may be carry-over from other donors' samples. The chain has TRBV19 and TRBJ2-7; tentative D call: TRBD2 (6 bases). The input for sequencing was whole blood, taken in connection with sensitization to the hapten diphenylcyclopropenone (DPC). This CDR3 is CASSTWGDSYEKYF. The CDR3 DNA is TGTGCCAGTAGTACGTGGGGGGACTCCTACGAGAAGTACTTC.